Below are 32 T cell receptor beta chains sequenced from a single sample in a study of Ad26.COV2.S vaccination and SARS-CoV-2 variants. Treatment meaning: roughly 20 received Ad26.COV2.S at low or high dose, single or two shots; about 5 received placebo; per-sample allocation not given. Sampling happened 63 days after the first vaccine or placebo injection. Profiled with immunoSEQ multiplex PCR; TCRdb holds only in-frame clones, not every one. Here the sample spans more than 400,000 clones, less than 95% being singletons. Material: peripheral blood, obtained in a trial of Ad26.COV2.S vaccine versus placebo. The receptors stem from a person between 18 and 60 years old who received the Ad26.COV2.S COVID-19 vaccine or a placebo.

CDR3 sequence: CAISEFAGGAPQHF. CDR3 DNA: TGTGCCATCAGTGAGTTTGCAGGGGGAGCGCCCCAGCATTTT. The gene calls are TRBV10-3 and TRBJ1-5; 7 nucleotides line up with TRBD1. The germline gives CDR1 ENHRY, CDR2 SYGVKD. CDR3 length equals 14 residues. J gave up 9 bases and V 1 base, and 6 bases lay outside the gene matches.

The chain recombines TRBV19 with TRBJ2-1, with 10 bases aligning to TRBD2. With V trimmed by 6 bases and J by 4 bases, 9 bases remained unmatched. Germline V gives CDR1 LNHDA, CDR2 SQIVND (reference sequence). CDR3 length equals 16 residues. The CDR3 protein is CASSPGLAYNYNEQFF. The CDR3 DNA is TGTGCCAGTAGCCCGGGACTAGCGTACAATTACAATGAGCAGTTCTTC.

This sequence joins TRBV7-9 and TRBJ1-1, with D hard to call. V shed 0 bases and J shed 5 bases, with 10 bases lying between them. Per germline, CDR1 SEHNR and CDR2 FQNEAQ (reference sequence). This CDR3 is 14 amino acids long. In DNA form, the CDR3 reads TGTGCCAGCAGCTTAGCGGGAAGAGGAACTGAAGCTTTCTTT. This gives the protein CASSLAGRGTEAFF.

The V and J genes are TRBV19 and TRBJ1-1, with 9 positions matching TRBD1. The CDR3 has 17 residues. Trimming cost V 4 bases and J 0 bases; bases outside gene matches: 9. Germline CDR1 and CDR2: LNHDA and SQIVND (reference sequence). CDR3 in amino acids: CASSTKGQGFMNTEAFF. The CDR3 DNA sequence: TGTGCCAGTAGTACAAAGGGACAGGGATTCATGAACACTGAAGCTTTCTTT.

The chain has TRBV21-1 and TRBJ2-2; TRBD2, the table's D call, was not compared with the DNA. TRBV21-1 is shown as a pseudogene. The CDR3 covers 17 residues. DNA for the CDR3: TGTGCCAGCAGCAAAGTCGTTAGGACTTCGAACACCGGGGAGCTGTTTTTT. Translation gives CASSKVVRTSNTGELFF.

CDR3 protein: CASIKDFGEQYF. The CDR3 DNA reads as TGTGCCAGCATCAAGGACTTTGGCGAGCAGTACTTC. The chain has TRBV12-3 or TRBV12-4 and TRBJ2-7; weak D call: TRBD2 (5 bases). Deletions cut 7 bases from V and 6 bases from J, with 13 bases between. The CDR3 is 12 residues long.

This clone is a singleton in its sample. The genes are TRBV5-1 and TRBJ2-5; the D gene is possibly TRBD2 (6 bases). The V gene lost 0 bases and the J gene lost 1 base, with 10 bases spanning the gap. The CDR3 runs 15 residues. Germline CDR1 and CDR2: SGHRS and YFSETQ. The CDR3 sequence: CASSLGVGGQETQYF. The CDR3 DNA reads as TGCGCCAGCAGCTTGGGTGTGGGAGGCCAAGAGACCCAGTACTTC.

CDR3: CASSLTWDRDTQYF. The CDR3 DNA sequence: TGCGCCAGCAGCTTGACGTGGGATAGGGATACGCAGTATTTT. The chain has TRBV5-1 and TRBJ2-3; D remains unclear. The CDR3 is 14 amino acids. Germline-derived CDR1 and CDR2 are SGHRS and YFSETQ. Trimming shortened V by 1 base and J by 6 bases, and 12 bases separated the two germline ends.

The V gene is TRBV28, the J gene TRBJ2-7, with TRBD1 matching 9 bases. J gave up 2 bases and V 5 bases, and 10 bases lay outside the gene matches. There are 16 residues in the CDR3. Germline-derived CDR1 and CDR2 are MDHEN and SYDVKM. The CDR3 protein is CASSSSTGGITYEQYF. The CDR3 DNA reads as TGTGCCAGCAGTAGCTCTACAGGGGGCATAACCTACGAGCAGTACTTC.

This clone was found a few times. The genes are TRBV7-9 and TRBJ2-7; TRBD1 matches 7 bases. V shed 5 bases, J shed 3 bases, and the junction held 7 bases outside the gene matches. The CDR3 runs to 14 residues. Germline CDR1 is SEHNR and CDR2 is FQNEAQ (reference sequence). CDR3 protein: CASSPGQSIYEQYF. The CDR3 region has the DNA TGTGCCAGCAGCCCGGGACAGTCTATCTACGAGCAGTACTTC.

The chain has TRBV6-2 or TRBV6-3 and TRBJ1-5; D gene ambiguous. The germline V gene encodes CDR1 MNHEY and CDR2 SVGEGT. The CDR3 is made up of 18 amino acids. V was trimmed by 2 bases and J by 2 bases, leaving 19 bases between them. CDR3 sequence: CASSYRPLANGGNQPQHF. The CDR3 nucleotides are TGTGCCAGCAGTTACAGGCCCTTAGCCAATGGTGGCAATCAGCCCCAGCATTTT.

CDR3 nucleotide sequence: TGTGCCAGCAGTTTATCAGTCGGGAGGGCTGCCGAGCAGTACTTC. Amino acid sequence: CASSLSVGRAAEQYF. The chain couples TRBV27 to TRBJ2-7; 8 bases map to TRBD2. Germline lookup yields CDR1 MNHEY and CDR2 SMNVEV (reference sequence). V was clipped by 0 bases and J by 6 bases; unmatched bases: 7. The CDR3 totals 15 residues.

The gene calls are TRBV27 and TRBJ2-7; 15 bases match TRBD2. Trimming at V came to 6 bases and at J to 0 bases, leaving 6 bases not matched to a gene. The CDR3 runs 17 residues. The germline CDR1 and CDR2 sequences are MNHEY and SMNVEV (reference sequence). CDR3 sequence: CASSPGLAGGPSYEQYF. The CDR3 region has the DNA TGTGCCAGCAGCCCGGGACTAGCGGGAGGACCCTCCTACGAGCAGTACTTC.

Of note for this clone: Sequence at one end of the junction differs from germline and may be a read error. This chain uses TRBV29-1 with TRBJ1-1, with D possibly matching TRBD1 (6 bases). The CDR3 runs 11 residues. Germline CDR1 and CDR2: SQVTM and ANQGSEA. The CDR3 loop is CSVEGGAEAFF. In nucleotides, the CDR3 is TGCAGCGTGGAAGGGGGTGCAGAAGCTTTCTTT.

V and J are TRBV19 and TRBJ2-5; D unresolved. V dropped 2 bases and J dropped 0 bases, with 7 bases sitting between them. Germline lookup yields CDR1 LNHDA and CDR2 SQIVND (reference sequence). The CDR3 contains 14 residues. The CDR3 nucleotides are TGTGCCAGTAGTATATTTCGGGACCAAGAGACCCAGTACTTC. It codes for CASSIFRDQETQYF. Filled out from reference TRBV19 and TRBJ2-5, the complete variable domain reads DGGITQSPKYLFRKEGQNVTLSCEQNLNHDAMYWYRQDPGQGLRLIYYSQIVNDFQKGDIAEGYSVSREKKESFPLTVTSAQKNPTAFYLCASSIFRDQETQYFGPGTRLLVL.

This CDR3 reads CASSLRTGTLFQPQHF. The CDR3 DNA follows: TGTGCCAGCAGCTTAAGGACGGGGACGTTGTTCCAGCCCCAGCATTTT. The chain links TRBV7-2 to TRBJ1-5; weak D call: TRBD1 (5 bases). Between the trimmed V and J ends, which lost 2 bases and 7 bases, there was a span of 18 bases. The CDR3 runs to 16 residues. Germline assignment: CDR1 SGHTA and CDR2 FQGNSA.

The rearrangement joins TRBV5-4 to TRBJ2-7; 12 nucleotides align to TRBD2. After removal of 4 bases from V and 5 bases from J, the junction contained 10 bases not matched to a gene. Germline V gives CDR1 SGHNT, CDR2 YYREEE (reference sequence). The CDR3 covers 16 residues. The CDR3 coding sequence is TGTGCCAGCAGCCCCCGACTAGCGGGGGCCGGGCACGAGCAGTACTTC. Translation gives CASSPRLAGAGHEQYF.

The genes are TRBV29-1 and TRBJ1-1; D not certain. The V gene's germline CDR1 is SQVTM and CDR2 ANQGSEA. Trimming shortened V by 8 bases and J by 1 base, and 11 bases separated the two germline ends. The CDR3 totals 12 residues. CDR3 loop: CSTREGNTEAFF. DNA for the CDR3: TGCAGCACCCGAGAGGGGAACACTGAAGCTTTCTTT.

This chain connects TRBV11-2 to TRBJ2-1; D possibly corresponds to TRBD2 (6 bases). This CDR3 has 17 residues. CDR1 is SGHAT, CDR2 FQNNGV, per germline. V was trimmed by 5 bases and J by 3 bases, leaving 20 bases between them. This CDR3 reads CASSPGSWDSIYNEQFF. The CDR3 DNA sequence: TGTGCCAGCAGCCCCGGGTCGTGGGACTCCATCTACAATGAGCAGTTCTTC.

The chain uses TRBV5-5 and TRBJ1-4, with D unclear. V was clipped by 3 bases and J by 3 bases, with 15 bases between them. Germline values: CDR1 SGHKS, CDR2 YYEKEE (reference sequence). This CDR3 has 16 residues. The CDR3 here is CASSSARSRSNEKLFF. The CDR3 DNA is TGTGCCAGCAGCTCCGCCCGTAGTAGGTCTAATGAAAAACTGTTTTTT.

This rearrangement joins TRBV3-1 (or the pseudogene TRBV3-2) to TRBJ1-2; D not certain. Germline V lookup: CDR1 LGHDT, CDR2 YNNKEL (reference sequence). Trimming cost V 0 bases and J 7 bases, with 12 bases left between them. The CDR3 loop spans 14 amino acids. CDR3 bases: TGTGCCAGCAGCCAAGATAGAAGGACTAGTGGCTACACCTTC. Its protein product is CASSQDRRTSGYTF.

The chain has TRBV28 and TRBJ1-4; D uncertain. The CDR3 sequence is 15 residues long. Germline assignment: CDR1 MDHEN and CDR2 SYDVKM. V lost 2 bases and J 8 bases, leaving 15 bases between the germline ends. The CDR3 sequence: CASSLGSGRSEKLFF. CDR3 DNA sequence: TGTGCCAGCAGTTTAGGTTCGGGTAGGTCCGAAAAACTGTTTTTT.

This clone has a handful of counts. The chain employs TRBV6-6 and TRBJ1-1; the D gene is possibly TRBD1 (5 bases). Germline values: CDR1 MNHNY, CDR2 SVGAGI (reference sequence). Deletions cut 4 bases from V and 5 bases from J, with 14 bases between. The CDR3 is 14 residues long. As DNA, the CDR3 is TGTGCCAGCAGTTTCCCCGGGGGGGGAACTGAAGCTTTCTTT. It specifies CASSFPGGGTEAFF.

A few counts support this clone. This chain links TRBV7-9 with TRBJ1-1, with TRBD1 matching over 9 bases. In germline, CDR1 is SEHNR, CDR2 FQNEAQ (reference sequence). The CDR3 sequence is 18 residues long. V shed 5 bases and J 12 bases; nucleotides not matched to a gene: 25. The CDR3 sequence is CASSAYRGRNQWGWASFF. The CDR3 bases are TGTGCCAGCAGCGCCTACAGGGGGCGCAACCAATGGGGTTGGGCATCTTTCTTT.

The chain couples TRBV28 to TRBJ2-5; 7 bases line up with TRBD2. The CDR3 extends over 13 amino acids. Germline CDR1 reads MDHEN; CDR2 reads SYDVKM. V was clipped by 7 bases and J by 5 bases; unmatched bases: 7. CDR3 region: CASNWQGGETQYF. In DNA, the CDR3 is TGTGCCAGCAACTGGCAGGGAGGGGAGACCCAGTACTTC.

The chain joins TRBV5-4 to TRBJ2-7; TRBD2 aligns across 7 bases. Trimming cost V 3 bases and J 2 bases; bases outside gene matches: 14. Germline CDR1 and CDR2: SGHNT and YYREEE (reference sequence). The CDR3 has 17 amino acids. This CDR3 reads CASSWMGGGPRPYEQYF. The DNA for the CDR3 is TGTGCCAGCAGCTGGATGGGGGGAGGGCCTCGACCCTACGAGCAGTACTTC.

The J gene is TRBJ2-3, the V gene TRBV7-9; D is unclear. Germline CDR1 reads SEHNR; CDR2 reads FQNEAQ (reference sequence). CDR3 size: 16 residues. The germline V and J ends were trimmed by 5 bases and 2 bases, with 17 bases remaining between them. In DNA form, the CDR3 reads TGTGCCAGCAGCGTCCCAGATGGCCGAGACACAGATACGCAGTATTTT. This translates into CASSVPDGRDTDTQYF.

The CDR3 DNA reads as TGCGCCAGCAGCTTCGGCGGGGAGCTGTTTTTT. Protein product: CASSFGGELFF. This sequence joins TRBV5-1 and TRBJ2-2; D gene uncertain. V was shortened by 2 bases and J by 7 bases, with 3 bases between the two germline ends. Per the germline V gene, CDR1 is SGHRS and CDR2 is YFSETQ. CDR3 size: 11 residues.

This clone was counted a single time. V and J are TRBV6-5 and TRBJ1-1; TRBD1 might be the D (6 bases). CDR3 length: 12 residues. Deletions cut 7 bases from V and 5 bases from J, with 11 bases between. The germline CDR1 and CDR2 sequences are MNHEY and SVGAGI. CDR3 coding DNA: TGTGCCAGCATTAAGGGGGGTACTGAAGCTTTCTTT. As protein: CASIKGGTEAFF.

This chain links TRBV27 with TRBJ2-6, with D unclear. This CDR3 contains 12 residues. V lost 8 bases and J lost 2, with 4 bases in between. Germline V gives CDR1 MNHEY, CDR2 SMNVEV (reference sequence). The CDR3 DNA is TGTGCCAGCCGGACTGGGGCCAACGTCCTGACTTTC. This codes for CASRTGANVLTF.

The chain employs TRBV21-1 and TRBJ2-2; TRBD2 is the table's D call and was not checked against the DNA. TRBV21-1 is a listed pseudogene. The CDR3 has 19 amino acids. CDR3 protein: CASSPRPSGDPVGTGELFF. For the CDR3, the DNA is TGTGCCAGCAGCCCGCGCCCTAGCGGGGACCCCGTGGGGACCGGGGAGCTGTTTTTT.

The CDR3 sequence: CASSPGRGSFYEQYF. For the CDR3, the DNA is TGTGCCAGCAGCCCGGGGAGAGGGTCGTTCTACGAGCAGTACTTC. The chain has TRBV13 and TRBJ2-7, with D possibly TRBD2 on 5 matching bases. The CDR3 sequence is 15 residues long. Germline V gives CDR1 PRHDT, CDR2 FYEKMQ (reference sequence). V was shortened by 5 bases and J by 3 bases, with 17 bases between the two germline ends.